What follows are 2 T cell receptor beta chains derived from one specimen sequenced in a study of cytomegalovirus exposure and HLA in healthy donors. 60 Vbeta and 13 Jbeta primers were used in PCR. The assay was immunoSEQ multiplex PCR, and TCRdb's table has in-frame clones only and misses some. The table includes some 130,000 clones, around 80% detected once. What was sequenced was PBMCs. All receptors derive from a man in his forties or fifties in good health and CMV-seropositive.

CDR3 sequence: CAWSVGAGLDADTQYF. CDR3 bases: TGTGCCTGGAGTGTTGGGGCGGGACTAGATGCAGATACGCAGTATTTT. The chain recombines TRBV30 with TRBJ2-3, with TRBD2 matching over 8 bases. CDR3 length: 16 amino acids. The J segment lost 4 bases and the V segment lost 0 bases, leaving 9 bases of the junction unmatched. Germline V lookup: CDR1 GTSNPN, CDR2 SVGIG (reference sequence).

V gene TRBV6-5 combines with J gene TRBJ1-1; 8 bases line up with TRBD1. This CDR3 comprises 13 residues. Germline CDR1 MNHEY, CDR2 SVGAGI. V lost 6 bases to trimming and J lost 6 bases; unmatched junction nucleotides: 6. CDR3 loop: CASSLQGASEAFF. CDR3 in DNA: TGTGCCAGCAGCCTCCAGGGGGCCTCTGAAGCTTTCTTT.